This record concerns one T cell receptor beta chain sequence. The antigen is undetermined. The V and J ends lost 3 bases and 4 bases, in that order; junction bases with no gene match: 5. CDR3 size: 15 residues. The germline gives CDR1 KGHDR, CDR2 SFDVKD. This record comes from a study of T cell responses to AZD1222 COVID-19 vaccine. The wider study: Analyses pooled second doses at about 4 or about 12 weeks.

Broader study findings: Donors were chiefly white British, with a greater number of females, and clonal diversity was perhaps underestimated.

Assay: immunoSEQ multiplex PCR; the TCRdb copy retains only in-frame clones and omits some. The table has 95,000 to 110,000 clones, 85% to 95% seen once. This chain uses TRBV24-1 with TRBJ1-3; 7 positions match TRBD1. Material: peripheral blood, obtained on day 0 of AZD1222 vaccination. The TCR originated in an adult in good health. CDR3 sequence reads: CATSDTRQGGNTIYF. Written as DNA, the CDR3 is TGTGCCACCAGTGATACCAGACAGGGAGGAAACACCATATATTTT.